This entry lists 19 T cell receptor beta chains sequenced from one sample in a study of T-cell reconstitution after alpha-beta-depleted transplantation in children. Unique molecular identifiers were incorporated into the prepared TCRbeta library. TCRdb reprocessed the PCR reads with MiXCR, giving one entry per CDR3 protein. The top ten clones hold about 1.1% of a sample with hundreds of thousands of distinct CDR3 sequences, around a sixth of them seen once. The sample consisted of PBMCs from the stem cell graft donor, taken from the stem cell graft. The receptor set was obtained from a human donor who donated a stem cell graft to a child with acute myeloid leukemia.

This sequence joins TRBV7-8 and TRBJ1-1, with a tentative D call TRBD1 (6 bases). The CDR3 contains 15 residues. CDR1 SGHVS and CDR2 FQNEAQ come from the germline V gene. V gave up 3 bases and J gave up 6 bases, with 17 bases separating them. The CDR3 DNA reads TGTGCCAGCAGCTTGCGACCGGGGGCGGGTGCTGAAGCTTTCTTT. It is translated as CASSLRPGAGAEAFF.

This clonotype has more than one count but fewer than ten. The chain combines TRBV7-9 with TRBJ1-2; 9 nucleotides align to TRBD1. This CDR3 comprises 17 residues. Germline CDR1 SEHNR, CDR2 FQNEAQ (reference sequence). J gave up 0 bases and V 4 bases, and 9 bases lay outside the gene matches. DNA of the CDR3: TGTGCCAGCAGCTCCCGGGACAGGGACAGAACTAACTATGGCTACACCTTC. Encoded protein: CASSSRDRDRTNYGYTF.

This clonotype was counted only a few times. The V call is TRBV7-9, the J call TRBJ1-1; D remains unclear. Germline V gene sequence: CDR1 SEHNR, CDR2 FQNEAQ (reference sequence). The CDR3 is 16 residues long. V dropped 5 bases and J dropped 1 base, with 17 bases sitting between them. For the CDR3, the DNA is TGTGCCAGCAGCACAATTAGTTCGGAGACGAACACTGAAGCTTTCTTT. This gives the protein CASSTISSETNTEAFF.

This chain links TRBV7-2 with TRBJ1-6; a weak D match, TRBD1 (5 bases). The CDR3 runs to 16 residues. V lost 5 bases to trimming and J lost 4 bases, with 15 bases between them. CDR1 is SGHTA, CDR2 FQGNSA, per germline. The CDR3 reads CASSEGRDWYNSPLHF. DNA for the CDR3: TGTGCCAGCAGCGAGGGCAGGGACTGGTATAATTCACCCCTCCACTTT.

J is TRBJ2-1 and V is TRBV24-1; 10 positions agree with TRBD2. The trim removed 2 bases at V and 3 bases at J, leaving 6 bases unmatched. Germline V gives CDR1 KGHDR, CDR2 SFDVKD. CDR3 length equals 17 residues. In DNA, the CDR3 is TGTGCCACCAGTGATTGGAATAGCGGGGGGTACTACAATGAGCAGTTCTTC. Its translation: CATSDWNSGGYYNEQFF.

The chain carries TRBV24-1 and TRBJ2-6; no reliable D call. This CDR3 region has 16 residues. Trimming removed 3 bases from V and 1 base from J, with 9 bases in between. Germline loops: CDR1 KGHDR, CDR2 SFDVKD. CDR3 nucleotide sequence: TGTGCCACCAGTGATCCCCAAGGTTCTGGGGCCAACGTCCTGACTTTC. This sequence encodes CATSDPQGSGANVLTF.

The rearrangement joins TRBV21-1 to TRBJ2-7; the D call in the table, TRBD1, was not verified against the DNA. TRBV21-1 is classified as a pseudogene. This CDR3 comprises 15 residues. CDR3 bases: TGTGCCAGCAGCAAAGCGGGCAGGGGATTCTACGAGCAGTACGTC. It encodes CASSKAGRGFYEQYV.

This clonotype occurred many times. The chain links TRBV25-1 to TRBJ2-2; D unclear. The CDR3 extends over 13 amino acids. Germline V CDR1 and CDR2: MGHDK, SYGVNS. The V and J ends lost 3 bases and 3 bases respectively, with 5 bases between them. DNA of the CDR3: TGTGCCAGCAGTGACATGGACACCGGGGAGCTGTTTTTT. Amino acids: CASSDMDTGELFF.

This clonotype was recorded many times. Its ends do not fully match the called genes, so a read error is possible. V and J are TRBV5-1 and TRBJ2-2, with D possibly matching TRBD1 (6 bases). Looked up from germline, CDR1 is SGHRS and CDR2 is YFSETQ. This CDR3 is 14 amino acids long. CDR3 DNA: TGTGCCAGCAGCTCGGGACAGAACACCGGGGAGCTGTTTTTT. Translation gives CASSSGQNTGELFF.

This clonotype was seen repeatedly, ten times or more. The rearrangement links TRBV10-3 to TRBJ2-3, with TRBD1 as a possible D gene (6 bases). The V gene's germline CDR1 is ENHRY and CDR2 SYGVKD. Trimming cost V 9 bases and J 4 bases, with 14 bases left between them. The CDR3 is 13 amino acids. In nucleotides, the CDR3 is TGTGCCATACTCTCAGGGGTGGCAGATACGCAGTATTTT. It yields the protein CAILSGVADTQYF.

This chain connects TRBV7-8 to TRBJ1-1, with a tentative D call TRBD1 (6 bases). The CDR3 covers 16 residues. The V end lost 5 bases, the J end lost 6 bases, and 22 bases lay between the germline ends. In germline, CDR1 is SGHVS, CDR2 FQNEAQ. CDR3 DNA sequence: TGTGCCAGCAGCCAGGTAGGGGCAGGGGCAAACGCTGAAGCTTTCTTT. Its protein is CASSQVGAGANAEAFF.

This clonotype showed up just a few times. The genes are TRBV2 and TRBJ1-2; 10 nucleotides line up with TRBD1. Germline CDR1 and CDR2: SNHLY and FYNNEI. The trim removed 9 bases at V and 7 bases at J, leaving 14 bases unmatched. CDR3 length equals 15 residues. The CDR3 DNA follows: TGTGCCAGAACCGGGGACAGGGGCTTGGTTGGTGGCTACACCTTC. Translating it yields CARTGDRGLVGGYTF.

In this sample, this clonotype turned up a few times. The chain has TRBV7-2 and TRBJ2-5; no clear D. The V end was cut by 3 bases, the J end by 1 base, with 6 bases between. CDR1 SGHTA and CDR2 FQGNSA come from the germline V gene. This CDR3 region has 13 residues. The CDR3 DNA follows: TGTGCCAGCAGCTTTTGGCCCCAAGAGACCCAGTACTTC. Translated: CASSFWPQETQYF.

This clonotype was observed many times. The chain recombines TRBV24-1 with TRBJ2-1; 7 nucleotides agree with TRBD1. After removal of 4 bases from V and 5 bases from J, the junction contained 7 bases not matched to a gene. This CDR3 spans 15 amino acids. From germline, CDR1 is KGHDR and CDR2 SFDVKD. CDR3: CATSEAYRGNNEQFF. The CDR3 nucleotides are TGTGCCACCAGTGAGGCGTACAGGGGAAACAATGAGCAGTTCTTC.

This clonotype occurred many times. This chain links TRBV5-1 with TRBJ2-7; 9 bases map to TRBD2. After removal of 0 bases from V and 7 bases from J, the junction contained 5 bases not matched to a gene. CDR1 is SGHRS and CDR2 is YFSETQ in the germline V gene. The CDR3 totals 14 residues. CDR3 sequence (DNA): TGCGCCAGCAGCTTGGGGACTAGCGCCGGGGAGCAGTACTTC. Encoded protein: CASSLGTSAGEQYF.

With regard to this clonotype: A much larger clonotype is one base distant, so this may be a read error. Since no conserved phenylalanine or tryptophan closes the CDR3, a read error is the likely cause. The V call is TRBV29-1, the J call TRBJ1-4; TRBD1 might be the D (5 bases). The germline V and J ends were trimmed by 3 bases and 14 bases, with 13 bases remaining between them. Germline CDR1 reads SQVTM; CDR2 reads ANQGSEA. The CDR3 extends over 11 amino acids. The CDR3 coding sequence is TGCAGCGTTGATCTGGCAGGGAGTCTGTTTTCT. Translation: CSVDLAGSLFS.

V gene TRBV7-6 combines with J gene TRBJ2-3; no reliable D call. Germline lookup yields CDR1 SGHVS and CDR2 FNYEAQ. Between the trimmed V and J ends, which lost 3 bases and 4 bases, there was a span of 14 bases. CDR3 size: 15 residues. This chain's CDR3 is CASSFNNMDADTQYF. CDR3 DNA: TGTGCCAGCAGCTTTAATAATATGGACGCAGATACGCAGTATTTT. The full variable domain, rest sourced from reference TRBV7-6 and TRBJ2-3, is GAGVSQSPRYKVTKRGQDVALRCDPISGHVSLYWYRQALGQGPEFLTYFNYEAQQDKSGLPNDRFSAERPEGSISTLTIQRTEQRDSAMYRCASSFNNMDADTQYFGPGTRLTVL.

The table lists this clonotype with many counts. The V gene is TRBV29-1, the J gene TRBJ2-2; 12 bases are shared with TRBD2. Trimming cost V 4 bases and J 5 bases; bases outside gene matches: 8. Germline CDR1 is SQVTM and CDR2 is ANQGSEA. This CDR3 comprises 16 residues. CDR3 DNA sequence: TGCAGCGTTGCTAGCGGGGGGGCAAGTCGGACCGGGGAGCTGTTTTTT. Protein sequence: CSVASGGASRTGELFF.

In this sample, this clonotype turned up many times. The CDR3: CSARKESYNSPLHF. Here the CDR3 DNA reads TGCAGTGCGCGTAAGGAGTCCTATAATTCACCCCTCCACTTT. The chain carries TRBV20-1 and TRBJ1-6; the D is unclear. The CDR3 contains 14 residues. Trimming took off 6 bases at V and 1 base at J, with 10 bases between the two ends. Germline assignment: CDR1 DFQATT and CDR2 SNEGSKA (reference sequence).